The 28 T cell receptor beta chains listed next were all sequenced from one sample in a study of T cells in Graves' hyperthyroidism and ophthalmopathy. The source material, RNA transcripts, was used to amplify TCR beta CDR3 regions. TCR CDR3 underwent first-round RT-PCR with the HTBI primer set. TCRdb re-called the multiplex PCR reads through MiXCR, storing one row per CDR3 protein. The sample holds approximately 100,000 distinct CDR3 sequences, roughly 50% seen once. The source material was blood. These receptors originate from a man between 35 and 55 years old with Graves' hyperthyroidism.

This clonotype was observed many times. The chain uses TRBV7-3 and TRBJ2-2; 13 bases are shared with TRBD2. The CDR3 totals 16 residues. Per germline, CDR1 SGHTA and CDR2 FQGTGA. The ends lost 5 bases at V and 4 bases at J; junction bases unmatched: 4. The CDR3 loop reads CASSKGLAGTTGELFF. The CDR3 nucleotides are TGTGCCAGCAGCAAGGGACTAGCGGGAACCACCGGGGAGCTGTTTTTT.

This clonotype was counted a single time. Given a much more abundant clone one base away, this may be a read error. This rearrangement joins TRBV4-1 to TRBJ2-7; 8 positions match TRBD1. Germline loops: CDR1 MGHRA, CDR2 YSYEKL. The CDR3 runs 15 residues. Trimming at V came to 1 base and at J to 2 bases, leaving 4 bases not matched to a gene. The CDR3 region is CASSQASTGAYEQYF. CDR3 in DNA: TGCGCCAGCAGCCAAGCATCGACAGGGGCCTACGAGCAGTACTTC.

This clonotype came up once. As the CDR3 is not closed by the conserved phenylalanine or tryptophan, this likely results from a read error. The chain joins TRBV19 to TRBJ2-5; D unresolved. The CDR3 has 11 residues. V was trimmed by 3 bases and J by 8 bases, leaving 7 bases between them. CDR1 and CDR2 (germline): LNHDA, SQIVND (reference sequence). The CDR3 protein is CASSMSGTQYL. The DNA for the CDR3 is TGTGCCAGTAGTATGTCGGGTACCCAGTACCTC.

Points on this clonotype: Germline and junction disagree at one end, which may indicate a read error. The rearrangement uses TRBV19 and TRBJ2-2; a possible D gene is TRBD2 (6 bases). Germline V lookup: CDR1 LNHDA, CDR2 SQIVND (reference sequence). The CDR3 loop spans 10 amino acids. CDR3 nucleotides: TGTGCCAGTAGTATCGGGGAGGTGTTTTTT. As protein: CASSIGEVFF.

For this clonotype: The junction and the germline gene differ at one end; a read error may be behind it. The CDR3: CASSWTGGTSGDF. The CDR3 DNA follows: TGTGCCAGCAGCTGGACAGGGGGGACTAGCGGAGATTTC. This chain links TRBV7-3 with TRBJ2-1; tentative D call: TRBD2 (11 bases). Looked up from germline, CDR1 is SGHTA and CDR2 is FQGTGA. The CDR3 covers 13 residues. The whole variable domain, filled in from reference TRBV7-3 and TRBJ2-1, reads GAGVSQTPSNKVTEKGKYVELRCDPISGHTALYWYRQSLGQGPEFLIYFQGTGAADDSGLPNDRFFAVRPEGSVSTLKIQRTERGDSAVYLCASSWTGGTSGDFGPGTRLTVL.

This clonotype was seen only a few times. The genes are TRBV27 and TRBJ2-3, with a tentative D call TRBD1 (6 bases). The V gene's germline CDR1 is MNHEY and CDR2 SMNVEV (reference sequence). V shed 5 bases and J shed 4 bases, with 16 bases lying between them. This CDR3 is 15 amino acids long. CDR3 bases: TGTGCCAGCAGTACCAACTTTTGGACAGCAGATACGCAGTATTTT. This sequence encodes CASSTNFWTADTQYF.

This clonotype came up many times. J is TRBJ2-7 and V is TRBV10-3, with 7 positions matching TRBD2. Germline lookup yields CDR1 ENHRY and CDR2 SYGVKD. This CDR3 is 14 amino acids long. The junction had 11 bases not matched to a gene; V was cut back by 7 bases and J by 5 bases. CDR3 in amino acids: CAIKPGGDFDEQYF. The CDR3, as DNA: TGTGCCATCAAACCGGGAGGAGACTTTGACGAGCAGTACTTC.

This clonotype was observed many times. This chain links TRBV19 with TRBJ2-3; D is perhaps TRBD1 (6 bases). This CDR3 has 14 residues. Germline V gene sequence: CDR1 LNHDA, CDR2 SQIVND (reference sequence). Trimming removed 6 bases from V and 0 bases from J, with 10 bases in between. The CDR3 sequence is CASRRQASTDTQYF. CDR3 nucleotides: TGTGCCAGTAGAAGACAGGCTAGCACAGATACGCAGTATTTT.

The chain joins TRBV10-3 to TRBJ2-4, with unresolved D. Germline-derived CDR1 and CDR2 are ENHRY and SYGVKD. The V and J ends lost 2 bases and 4 bases respectively, with 0 bases between them. The CDR3 is 11 amino acids. This chain's CDR3 is CAISEKNIQYF. CDR3 sequence (DNA): TGTGCCATCAGTGAGAAAAACATTCAGTACTTC.

This clonotype was seen many times. The genes are TRBV28 and TRBJ2-7; TRBD1 is a possible D gene (5 bases). Germline CDR1 and CDR2: MDHEN and SYDVKM. This CDR3 region has 13 residues. Trimming stripped 7 bases from V and 2 bases from J, with 12 bases between. In DNA, the CDR3 is TGTGCCAGCACCGGCAGGGCTACCTACGAGCAGTACTTC. This encodes CASTGRATYEQYF. Supplemented by reference TRBV28 and TRBJ2-7, the full variable domain reads DVKVTQSSRYLVKRTGEKVFLECVQDMDHENMFWYRQDPGLGLRLIYFSYDVKMKEKGDIPEGYSVSREKKERFSLILESASTNQTSMYLCASTGRATYEQYFGPGTRLTVT.

For this clonotype: Compared with germline, one end of the junction differs, possibly owing to a read error. The chain employs TRBV12-3 or TRBV12-4 and TRBJ2-1; 11 bases agree with TRBD2. The CDR3 sequence is 15 residues long. Here the CDR3 DNA reads TGTGCCAGCAGTTTGGCTAGCGGGGGGCACAATGAGCAGCTCTTC. It codes for CASSLASGGHNEQLF.

In the case of this clonotype: The CDR3 carries no conserved terminal phenylalanine or tryptophan, so it likely arises from a read error. The DNA is omitted, as the CDR3 cannot be located on it reliably, and the CDR3 follows TCRdb's listing. The chain is built from TRBV12-3 or TRBV12-4 and TRBJ2-7. The CDR3 comprises 13 residues, both ends counted. This CDR3 is CASSFAGIGERYS.

This clonotype was counted ten times or more. This chain joins TRBV5-1 and TRBJ1-1; D may be TRBD1 (5 bases). The V gene lost 7 bases and the J gene lost 2 bases, with 18 bases spanning the gap. This CDR3 contains 15 residues. Germline V gene data show CDR1 as SGHRS and CDR2 as YFSETQ. CDR3 sequence: CASSNRGEENTEAFF. The DNA for the CDR3 is TGCGCCAGCTCTAATCGGGGGGAGGAAAACACTGAAGCTTTCTTT.

The chain joins TRBV10-1 to TRBJ2-1; TRBD2 matches at 16 bases. Losses at the gene ends were 4 bases for V and 4 bases for J; bases not matched to a gene: 1. CDR1 is WNHNN and CDR2 is SYGVQD in the germline V gene (reference sequence). The CDR3 contains 16 residues. The CDR3 sequence: CASSAGLAGGYNEQFF. The CDR3 DNA reads TGCGCCAGCAGTGCGGGACTAGCGGGAGGGTACAATGAGCAGTTCTTC.

This sequence joins TRBV6-5 and TRBJ2-3, with D unresolved. CDR3 length equals 12 residues. V lost 6 bases to trimming and J lost 3 bases, with 7 bases between them. CDR1 and CDR2 (germline): MNHEY, SVGAGI. The CDR3 loop is CASSKGTDTQYF. Here the CDR3 DNA reads TGTGCCAGCAGCAAAGGGACAGATACGCAGTATTTT.

The chain recombines TRBV20-1 with TRBJ2-7; 9 bases agree with TRBD1. The CDR3 totals 16 residues. CDR1 and CDR2 (germline): DFQATT, SNEGSKA (reference sequence). Losses at the gene ends were 3 bases for V and 3 bases for J; bases not matched to a gene: 12. This chain's CDR3 is CSARGTGLGANYEQYF. In DNA, the CDR3 is TGCAGTGCTAGGGGGACAGGGTTGGGGGCTAACTACGAGCAGTACTTC.

This clonotype was detected many times. V and J are TRBV13 and TRBJ1-1; 7 positions match TRBD1. The V segment lost 5 bases and the J segment 1 base; nucleotides outside the gene matches: 4. Germline-derived CDR1 and CDR2 are PRHDT and FYEKMQ (reference sequence). This CDR3 is 14 amino acids long. The CDR3 reads CASSPWDRNTEAFF. In DNA, the CDR3 is TGTGCCAGCAGCCCCTGGGACAGGAACACTGAAGCTTTCTTT.

This clonotype was counted many times. The V gene is TRBV6-1, the J gene TRBJ1-5; possible D gene TRBD1, 6 bases. The CDR3 is made up of 14 amino acids. Germline V lookup: CDR1 MNHNS, CDR2 SASEGT. The V end lost 7 bases, the J end lost 1 base, and 11 bases lay between the germline ends. The CDR3 loop reads CASTLQGSNQPQHF. DNA for the CDR3: TGTGCCAGCACTTTACAGGGCAGCAATCAGCCCCAGCATTTT.

Comment on this clonotype: A single base separates this from a much larger clone, so it may be a read error. The CDR3 DNA sequence: TGTGCCAGCAGCTTGGACAGCCACGAGCAGCACTTC. This codes for CASSLDSHEQHF. The chain has TRBV5-4 and TRBJ2-7; D is undetermined. The CDR3 runs to 12 residues. Germline loops: CDR1 SGHNT, CDR2 YYREEE (reference sequence). Drawing the rest from reference TRBV5-4 and TRBJ2-7, the complete variable domain is ETGVTQSPTHLIKTRGQQVTLRCSSQSGHNTVSWYQQALGQGPQFIFQYYREEENGRGNFPPRFSGLQFPNYSSELNVNALELDDSALYLCASSLDSHEQHFGPGTRLTVT.

This clonotype has more than one count but fewer than ten. This may come from a read error, since a much larger clone is one base off. This chain uses TRBV5-4 with TRBJ2-7; the D gene is possibly TRBD2 (5 bases). CDR1 is SGHNT, CDR2 YYREEE, per germline (reference sequence). The CDR3 length is 15 residues. CDR3 sequence (DNA): TGTGCCAGCAGCTTGGGTCCGGGGAGCGCCTACGAGCGGTACTTC. The encoded protein is CASSLGPGSAYERYF.

In its sample, this clonotype was seen many times. The J gene is TRBJ2-1, the V gene TRBV6-6; D possibly corresponds to TRBD2 (7 bases). From germline, CDR1 is MNHNY and CDR2 SVGAGI (reference sequence). V shed 5 bases and J shed 10 bases, with 18 bases lying between them. The CDR3 covers 14 residues. The CDR3 region has the DNA TGTGCCAGCAGTCGAATGGCGGGGGCAGTAGAGCAGTTCTTC. Translation: CASSRMAGAVEQFF.

This clonotype has only one observation. The chain has TRBV19 and TRBJ2-5, with 8 bases aligning to TRBD2. The CDR3 loop spans 15 amino acids. The germline V gene has CDR1 LNHDA and CDR2 SQIVND (reference sequence). Unmatched junction bases numbered 14, after V lost 9 bases and J lost 5 bases. The CDR3 loop is CASRPGLGWGETQYF. The CDR3 DNA reads TGTGCCAGCCGGCCGGGACTAGGGTGGGGGGAGACCCAGTACTTC.

Worth noting for this clonotype: The CDR3 end shows no conserved phenylalanine or tryptophan, and so a read error is likely. This rearrangement joins TRBV30 to TRBJ2-7, with D maybe TRBD2 (5 bases). The CDR3 spans 13 residues. Germline V gives CDR1 GTSNPN, CDR2 SVGIG (reference sequence). Trimming took 2 bases from V and 3 from J, leaving 11 bases between them. CDR3 residues: CAWSKGEFYEQYL. The CDR3 coding sequence is TGTGCCTGGAGTAAGGGAGAATTCTACGAGCAGTACCTC.

The chain uses TRBV14 and TRBJ2-1, with 10 bases that match TRBD2. The V and J ends lost 4 bases and 10 bases, in that order; junction bases with no gene match: 10. CDR3 length: 15 amino acids. Germline CDR1 SGHDN, CDR2 FVKESK. CDR3 loop: CASSPRLAGPWEQFF. The CDR3, as DNA: TGTGCCAGCAGCCCGAGACTAGCGGGTCCATGGGAGCAGTTCTTC.

This clonotype occurred many times. V and J are TRBV5-1 and TRBJ1-6; 7 bases agree with TRBD1. V lost 4 bases to trimming and J lost 0 bases; unmatched junction nucleotides: 7. The CDR3 spans 17 residues. Germline values: CDR1 SGHRS, CDR2 YFSETQ. Written as DNA, the CDR3 is TGCGCCAGCAGCAGCAGACAGGGCAGCTCCTATAATTCACCCCTCCACTTT. Translated: CASSSRQGSSYNSPLHF.

This clonotype was counted many times. This could be a read error, since a much larger clone is one nucleotide away. The gene calls are TRBV9 and TRBJ1-4; the match to TRBD1 covers 7 bases. The germline V gene encodes CDR1 SGDLS and CDR2 YYNGEE. The CDR3 runs to 16 residues. CDR3 in amino acids: CARSPSGQPSNEKLFF. The CDR3 region has the DNA TGTGCCCGCAGCCCTTCGGGACAGCCTTCTAATGAAAAACTGTTTTTT.

About this clonotype itself: A much larger clone differs by one base, so this may be a read error. The chain couples TRBV5-7 to TRBJ2-7; 7 bases fit TRBD1. TRBV5-7 is identified as an open reading frame with a role that is uncertain. The CDR3 length is 15 residues. V lost 0 bases, J lost 2 bases, and 5 bases stayed unmatched. In DNA, the CDR3 is TGTGCCAGCAGCTTGGGACAGGGACCTGCCTACGAGCAGTACTTC. Its protein product is CASSLGQGPAYEQYF.

The chain couples TRBV29-1 to TRBJ1-1, with 8 bases lining up with TRBD1. This CDR3 spans 14 amino acids. J gave up 7 bases and V 5 bases, and 12 bases lay outside the gene matches. Germline CDR1 reads SQVTM; CDR2 reads ANQGSEA. The CDR3 sequence: CSVWTGRVYFEAFF. DNA for the CDR3: TGCAGCGTTTGGACAGGGAGGGTCTACTTTGAAGCTTTCTTT.